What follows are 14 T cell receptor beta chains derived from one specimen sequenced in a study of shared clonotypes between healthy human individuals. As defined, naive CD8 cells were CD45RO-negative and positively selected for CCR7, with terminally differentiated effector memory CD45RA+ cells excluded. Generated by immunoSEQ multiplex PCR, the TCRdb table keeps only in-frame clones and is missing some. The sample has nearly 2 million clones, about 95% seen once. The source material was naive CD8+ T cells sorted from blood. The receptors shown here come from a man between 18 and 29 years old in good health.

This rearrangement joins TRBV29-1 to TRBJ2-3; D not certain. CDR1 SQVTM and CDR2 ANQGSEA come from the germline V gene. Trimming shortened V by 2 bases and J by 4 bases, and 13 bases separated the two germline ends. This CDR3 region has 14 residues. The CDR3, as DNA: TGCAGCGTTGAACGGCAGCAATGGCCAGATACGCAGTATTTT. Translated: CSVERQQWPDTQYF.

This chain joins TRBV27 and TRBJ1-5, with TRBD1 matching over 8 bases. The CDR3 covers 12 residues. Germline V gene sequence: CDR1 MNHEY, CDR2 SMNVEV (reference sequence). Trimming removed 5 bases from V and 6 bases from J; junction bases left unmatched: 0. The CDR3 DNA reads TGTGCCAGCAGTACAGGGGGTCAGCCCCAGCATTTT. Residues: CASSTGGQPQHF.

The DNA of the CDR3 is TGTGCAAGTCGCGGACGGGGAGCGGGACTCTACGAGCAGTACTTC. Translating gives CASRGRGAGLYEQYF. V is TRBV12-2 and J is TRBJ2-7; TRBD2 is the table's D call, not checked against the DNA. TRBV12-2 is a recognized pseudogene. The CDR3 length is 15 residues.

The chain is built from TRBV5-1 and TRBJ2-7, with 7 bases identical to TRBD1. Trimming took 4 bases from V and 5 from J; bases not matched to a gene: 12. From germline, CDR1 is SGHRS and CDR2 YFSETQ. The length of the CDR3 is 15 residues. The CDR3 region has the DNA TGCGCCAGCAGCCTACGACAGGGTACCAATCACGAGCAGTACTTC. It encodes CASSLRQGTNHEQYF.

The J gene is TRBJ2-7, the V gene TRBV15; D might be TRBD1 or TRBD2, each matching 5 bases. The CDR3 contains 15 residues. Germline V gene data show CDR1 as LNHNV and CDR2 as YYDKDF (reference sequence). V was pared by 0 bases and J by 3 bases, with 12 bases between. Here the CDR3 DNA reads TGTGCCACCAGCAGAGAGGACGGGGCCTACTACGAGCAGTACTTC. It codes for CATSREDGAYYEQYF.

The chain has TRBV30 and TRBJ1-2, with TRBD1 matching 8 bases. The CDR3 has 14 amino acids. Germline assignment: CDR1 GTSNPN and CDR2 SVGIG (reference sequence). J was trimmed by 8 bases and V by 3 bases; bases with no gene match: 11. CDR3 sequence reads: CAWSPEQGAGGYTF. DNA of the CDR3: TGTGCCTGGAGCCCTGAGCAGGGGGCGGGAGGCTACACCTTC.

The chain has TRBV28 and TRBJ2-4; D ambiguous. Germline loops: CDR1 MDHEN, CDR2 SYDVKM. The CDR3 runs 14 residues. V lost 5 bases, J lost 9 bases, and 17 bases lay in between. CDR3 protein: CASSPSPLATIQYF. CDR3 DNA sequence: TGTGCCAGCAGTCCTAGTCCTCTGGCAACCATTCAGTACTTC. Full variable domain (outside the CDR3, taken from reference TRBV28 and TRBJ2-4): DVKVTQSSRYLVKRTGEKVFLECVQDMDHENMFWYRQDPGLGLRLIYFSYDVKMKEKGDIPEGYSVSREKKERFSLILESASTNQTSMYLCASSPSPLATIQYFGAGTRLSVL.

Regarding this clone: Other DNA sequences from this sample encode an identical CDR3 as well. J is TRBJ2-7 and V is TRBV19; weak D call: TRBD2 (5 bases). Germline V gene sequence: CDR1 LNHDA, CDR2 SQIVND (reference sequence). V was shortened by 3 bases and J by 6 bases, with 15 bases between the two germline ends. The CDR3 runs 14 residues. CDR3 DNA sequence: TGTGCCAGTAGTATTGACTTAGAGGGTCCCGAGCAGTACTTC. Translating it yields CASSIDLEGPEQYF.

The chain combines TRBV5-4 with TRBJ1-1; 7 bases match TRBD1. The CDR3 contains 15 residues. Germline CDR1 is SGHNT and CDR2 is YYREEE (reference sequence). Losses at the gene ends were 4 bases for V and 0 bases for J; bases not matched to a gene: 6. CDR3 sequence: CASSLGTDMNTEAFF. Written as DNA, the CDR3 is TGTGCCAGCAGCCTCGGGACAGACATGAACACTGAAGCTTTCTTT.

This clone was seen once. CDR3 DNA: TGCGCCACCGCCCGACTAGCGGGAGAGGACACCGGGGAGCTGTTTTTT. It yields the protein CATARLAGEDTGELFF. The chain recombines TRBV10-2 with TRBJ2-2; 12 bases are a match to TRBD2. Germline V gives CDR1 WSHSY, CDR2 SAAADI. V lost 10 bases, J lost 3 bases, and 9 bases stayed unmatched. The CDR3 is made up of 16 amino acids.

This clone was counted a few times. CDR3 bases: TGTGCCAGCAGCGCCCCACCGAACACTGAAGCTTTCTTT. The encoded protein is CASSAPPNTEAFF. V usage is TRBV9 and J usage is TRBJ1-1; D gene unclear. Between the trimmed V and J ends, which lost 3 bases and 1 base, there was a span of 7 bases. In germline, CDR1 is SGDLS, CDR2 YYNGEE. The CDR3 runs 13 residues.

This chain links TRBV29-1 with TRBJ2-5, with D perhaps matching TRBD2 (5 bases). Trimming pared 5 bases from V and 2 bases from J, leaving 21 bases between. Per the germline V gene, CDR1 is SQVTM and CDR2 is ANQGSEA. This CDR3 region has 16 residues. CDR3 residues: CSVNGELVTPQETQYF. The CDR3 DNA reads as TGCAGCGTTAACGGGGAGTTGGTCACCCCACAAGAGACCCAGTACTTC.

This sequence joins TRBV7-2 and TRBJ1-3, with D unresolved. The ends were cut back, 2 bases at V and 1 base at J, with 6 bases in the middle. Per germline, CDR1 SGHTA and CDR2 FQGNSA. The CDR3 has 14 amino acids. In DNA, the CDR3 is TGTGCCAGCAGCTTACTGATTTCTGGAAACACCATATATTTT. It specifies CASSLLISGNTIYF. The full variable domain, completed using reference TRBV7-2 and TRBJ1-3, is GAGVSQSPSNKVTEKGKDVELRCDPISGHTALYWYRQSLGQGLEFLIYFQGNSAPDKSGLPSDRFSAERTGGSVSTLTIQRTQQEDSAVYLCASSLLISGNTIYFGEGSWLTVV.

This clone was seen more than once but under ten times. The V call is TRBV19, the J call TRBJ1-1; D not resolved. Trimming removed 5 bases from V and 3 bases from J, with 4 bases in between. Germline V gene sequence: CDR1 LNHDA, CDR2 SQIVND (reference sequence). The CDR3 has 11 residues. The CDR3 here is CASSFHTEAFF. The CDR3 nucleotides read TGTGCCAGTAGTTTCCACACTGAAGCTTTCTTT. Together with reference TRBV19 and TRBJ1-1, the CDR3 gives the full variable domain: DGGITQSPKYLFRKEGQNVTLSCEQNLNHDAMYWYRQDPGQGLRLIYYSQIVNDFQKGDIAEGYSVSREKKESFPLTVTSAQKNPTAFYLCASSFHTEAFFGQGTRLTVV.